The rows below give T cell receptor beta chains drawn from one sample of a study of blood T cell repertoires in COVID-19. Some clones are missing from TCRdb's copy, which holds only in-frame ones; the method was immunoSEQ multiplex PCR. This table holds 250,000 to 300,000 clones, around 83% found once. Sequencing was performed on peripheral blood. Receptors originate from a man at least 80 years old with acute or convalescent COVID-19. Both conserved end residues are part of each CDR3. D genes are given only for firm matches. Size is stated for part of the rows, as once, few or many counts, or as a class when the clone is expanded.

- | TRBJ1-5 | - | TRBV5-6 | TGTGCCAGCAGCTTGGGGCAGAGCAATCAGCCCCAGCATTTT | CASSLGQSNQPQHF
TRBD2 | TRBJ2-2 | - | TRBV7-2 | TGTGCCAGCAGCTACCCGGGACTAGCGGCAAACACCGGGGAGCTGTTTTTT | CASSYPGLAANTGELFF
- | TRBJ2-2 | - | TRBV7-4 | TGTGCCACCCCACCCCCGGACTATCACACCGGGGAGCTGTTTTTT | CATPPPDYHTGELFF
TRBD1 | TRBJ2-7 | few | TRBV10-2 | TGCGCCAGCAGTGACTCAGGGGGGACAGGTTCCCCCCGGCAGTACTTC | CASSDSGGTGSPRQYF
- | TRBJ1-6 | once | TRBV3-1/TRBV3-2 | TGTGCCAGCAGGGGCGTTTTTTGGGGCATAGGTTCACCCCTCCACTTT | CASRGVFWGIGSPLHF
TRBD2 | TRBJ2-4 | - | TRBV5-5 | TGTGCCAGCAGCTTTGCCGCGGGAGCGAGCATTCAGTACTTC | CASSFAAGASIQYF
- | TRBJ2-2 | - | TRBV4-1 | TGCGCCAGCAGCCAAGAGGGGGGGCTGGGCGGGGAGCTGTTTTTT | CASSQEGGLGGELFF
- | TRBJ1-5 | - | TRBV6-1 | TGTGCCAGCAGTGAAAATGGGGAGCAGCCCCAGCATTTT | CASSENGEQPQHF
- | TRBJ2-5 | - | TRBV4-2 | TGTGCCAGCAGCCTAGAGGGGGGACTCCAAGAGACCCAGTACTTC | CASSLEGGLQETQYF
- | TRBJ1-5 | - | TRBV28 | TGTGCCAGCAGTTTACCGACAGCTCAGCCCCAGCATTTT | CASSLPTAQPQHF
TRBD2 | TRBJ2-1 | - | TRBV2 | TGTGCCAGCGGGCCTTTGAGCGGGAGAGGCAATGAGCAGTTCTTC | CASGPLSGRGNEQFF
- | TRBJ1-2 | - | TRBV5-6 | TGTGCCAGCAGCCTAGGGGTGTCTGGCTACACCTTC | CASSLGVSGYTF
- | TRBJ1-2 | - | TRBV6-5 | TGTGCCAGCAGAGAGACAGGAGGCGAACTCTATGGCTACACCTTC | CASRETGGELYGYTF
TRBD2 | TRBJ2-1 | - | TRBV27 | TGTGCCAGCAGATCACCCCGGGTAGCGGGAGCCTACAATGAGCAGTTCTTC | CASRSPRVAGAYNEQFF
- | TRBJ2-3 | - | TRBV29-1 | TGCAGCGTTGTGGGCGAGCCTCCCACAGATACGCAGTATTTT | CSVVGEPPTDTQYF
- | TRBJ1-3 | - | TRBV28 | TGTGCCAGCAGACTAGGGTCAGGTATCTCTGGAAACACCATATATTTT | CASRLGSGISGNTIYF
TRBD1 | TRBJ2-3 | - | TRBV28 | TGTGCCAGCACTTCGACAGGGGGGGGTGTTGATACGCAGTATTTT | CASTSTGGGVDTQYF
TRBD2 | TRBJ2-1 | - | TRBV7-9 | TGTGCCAGCAGCTTAGAAGGACTAGCGGACAATGAGCAGTTCTTC | CASSLEGLADNEQFF
- | TRBJ2-5 | - | TRBV13 | TGTGCCAGCAGCTTAATGGCACGACAAGAGACCCAGTACTTC | CASSLMARQETQYF
TRBD2 | TRBJ2-5 | once | TRBV5-1 | TGCGCCAGCCACGAGCGGGAGGAGACCCAGTACTTC | CASHEREETQYF
- | TRBJ2-5 | - | TRBV25-1 | TGTGCCAGCAGTAGGGGCGTCGAGACCCAGTACTTC | CASSRGVETQYF
- | TRBJ1-2 | - | TRBV5-1 | TGCGCCAGCAGGGGGGAGGCCTATGGCTACACCTTC | CASRGEAYGYTF
- | TRBJ1-5 | - | TRBV28 | TGTGCCAGCAGTTCCGGGCAGAGGGGCAATCAGCCCCAGCATTTT | CASSSGQRGNQPQHF
TRBD2 | TRBJ2-3 | - | TRBV5-1 | TGCGCCAGCAGCCCGGCGGGGACTAGCGGCACAGATACGCAGTATTTT | CASSPAGTSGTDTQYF
TRBD1 | TRBJ1-6 | - | TRBV19 | TGTGCCAGTAAAAAAGGACAGGAGCCCAATTCACCCCTCCACTTT | CASKKGQEPNSPLHF
- | TRBJ1-5 | - | TRBV19 | TGTGCCAGTATCCCCCCGGGGTATAGCAATCAGCCCCAGCATTTT | CASIPPGYSNQPQHF
TRBD2 | TRBJ2-1 | few | TRBV4-1 | TGCGCCAGCAGGGGACTAGCGGGAGGGAATGAGCAGTTCTTC | CASRGLAGGNEQFF
TRBD2 | TRBJ2-5 | - | TRBV5-8 | TGTGCCAGCGACCCGGGACTAGCGGGAGAAGAGACCCAGTACTTC | CASDPGLAGEETQYF
TRBD1 | TRBJ1-4 | - | TRBV9 | TGTGCCAGCAGCGTAGGGGGAATGACAGGGGCGAATGAAAAACTGTTTTTT | CASSVGGMTGANEKLFF
TRBD1 | TRBJ2-7 | few | TRBV6-5 | TGTGCCAGCAGTTCAGCTAGGGGGCTCGGGGAGCAGTACTTC | CASSSARGLGEQYF
- | TRBJ2-2 | - | TRBV13 | TGTGCCAGCAGCTTATCTGGGAGGAAAGCCGGGGAGCTGTTTTTT | CASSLSGRKAGELFF
- | TRBJ1-1 | few | TRBV2 | TGTGCCACCTCCGGGGAGGCCCTCTCGAGCACTGAAGCTTTCTTT | CATSGEALSSTEAFF
TRBD2 | TRBJ2-3 | - | TRBV6-5 | TGTGCCAGCAGTTACACGGGGGGAGACACAGATACGCAGTATTTT | CASSYTGGDTDTQYF
- | TRBJ2-1 | - | TRBV5-1 | TGCGCCAGCAGCTCCGGGTGGTCGGGGGACAATGAGCAGTTCTTC | CASSSGWSGDNEQFF
- | TRBJ1-3 | - | TRBV30 | TGTGCCTGGAACCGTGAGGGCGCGGGAAATGGAAACACCATATATTTT | CAWNREGAGNGNTIYF
- | TRBJ1-6 | few | TRBV6-5 | TGTGCCAGCAGTTACTCTCCCAGGGCTTCTTCACCCCTCCACTTT | CASSYSPRASSPLHF
- | TRBJ2-7 | - | TRBV7-9 | TGTGCCAGCAGCTTAGAATTTACCTACTACGAGCAGTACTTC | CASSLEFTYYEQYF
TRBD1 | TRBJ1-2 | - | TRBV27 | TGTGCCAGCAAAGGACAGGGGCTCTATGGCTACACCTTC | CASKGQGLYGYTF
- | TRBJ1-1 | - | TRBV5-1 | TGCGCCAGCAGCTTGGCAGGGTTCACTGAAGCTTTCTTT | CASSLAGFTEAFF
TRBD1 | TRBJ2-4 | - | TRBV28 | TGTGCCAGCCGACAGGGGACCAAAAACATTCAGTACTTC | CASRQGTKNIQYF
TRBD1 | TRBJ1-5 | - | TRBV27 | TGTGCCAGCAGTTTAGGACAGGGGTTGGGTCAGCCCCAGCATTTT | CASSLGQGLGQPQHF
- | TRBJ2-7 | - | TRBV2 | TGTGCCAGCAGCGCCTATTACGAGCAGTACTTC | CASSAYYEQYF
- | TRBJ1-1 | - | TRBV28 | TGTGCCAGCAGATCCCCGGGGGAGGTAAACACTGAAGCTTTCTTT | CASRSPGEVNTEAFF
TRBD2 | TRBJ2-5 | - | TRBV5-4 | TGTGCCAGCAGCACCTGGGGGGGAGAGACCCAGTACTTC | CASSTWGGETQYF
TRBD1 | TRBJ2-2 | - | TRBV7-9 | TGTGCCAGCAGCTCGATGACAGGGTACACCGGGGAGCTGTTTTTT | CASSSMTGYTGELFF
TRBD2 | TRBJ2-5 | - | TRBV29-1 | TGCAGCGTTGTACAGGGTGCGGGGGGGGAGACCCAGTACTTC | CSVVQGAGGETQYF
TRBD1 | TRBJ1-1 | - | TRBV19 | TGTGCCAGTAGTATCAACAGGGGGGGTGGCACTGAAGCTTTCTTT | CASSINRGGGTEAFF
- | TRBJ1-3 | - | TRBV30 | TGTGCCTGGAGTTACAAGGGGGGGACTGGAAACACCATATATTTT | CAWSYKGGTGNTIYF
- | TRBJ2-1 | few | TRBV1 | TGCACCAGCAGCCATAACGTTATGGCAGAACCGTCCCTCAATGAGCAGTTCTTC | CTSSHNVMAEPSLNEQFF